This T cell receptor (beta chain) was sequenced in a study of blood T cell repertoires in COVID-19. Study overall: Nucleic acid was either cDNA or gDNA, and it came from T cells, B-cell-depleted T cells, or PBMCs.

In this sample, this clone turned up once. The CDR3 consists of 16 residues. Germline V gives CDR1 PRHDT, CDR2 FYEKMQ (reference sequence). V shed 0 bases and J shed 2 bases, with 13 bases lying between them. Some clones are missing from TCRdb's copy, which holds only in-frame ones; the method was immunoSEQ multiplex PCR. This table holds 240,000 or so clones, about four fifths found once. What was sequenced was peripheral blood. The chain is built from TRBV13 and TRBJ2-5; D gene ambiguous. The TCR was taken from a woman aged 18 to 35 with acute or convalescent COVID-19. CDR3 sequence (DNA): TGTGCCAGCAGCTTAGGAGTTTTCGGTGTTCAAGAGACCCAGTACTTC. Translating gives CASSLGVFGVQETQYF.